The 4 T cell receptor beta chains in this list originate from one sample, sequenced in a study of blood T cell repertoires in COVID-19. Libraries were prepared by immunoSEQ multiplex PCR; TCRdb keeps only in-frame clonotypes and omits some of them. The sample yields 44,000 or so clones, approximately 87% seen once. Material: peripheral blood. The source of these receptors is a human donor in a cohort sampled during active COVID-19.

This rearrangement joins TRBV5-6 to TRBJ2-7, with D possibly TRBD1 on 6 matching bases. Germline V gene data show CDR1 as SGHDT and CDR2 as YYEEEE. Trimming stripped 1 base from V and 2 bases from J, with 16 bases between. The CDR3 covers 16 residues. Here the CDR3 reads CASSLTSGTKTYEQYF. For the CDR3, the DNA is TGTGCCAGCAGCTTGACCTCCGGGACAAAAACCTACGAGCAGTACTTC.

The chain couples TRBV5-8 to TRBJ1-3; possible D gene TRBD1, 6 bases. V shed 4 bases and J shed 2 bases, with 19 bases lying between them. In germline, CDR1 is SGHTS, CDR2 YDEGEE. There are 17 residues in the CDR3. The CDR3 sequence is CASSEEPGTLAGNTIYF. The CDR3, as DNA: TGTGCCAGCAGCGAAGAGCCCGGGACACTGGCTGGAAACACCATATATTTT.

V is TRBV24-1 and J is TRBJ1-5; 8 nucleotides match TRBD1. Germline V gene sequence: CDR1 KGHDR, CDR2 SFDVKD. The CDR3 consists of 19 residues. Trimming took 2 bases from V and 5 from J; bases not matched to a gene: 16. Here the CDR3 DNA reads TGTGCCACCAGTGATTATCCGATACAGGACAGGGTCCTTGATCAGCCCCAGCATTTT. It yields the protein CATSDYPIQDRVLDQPQHF.

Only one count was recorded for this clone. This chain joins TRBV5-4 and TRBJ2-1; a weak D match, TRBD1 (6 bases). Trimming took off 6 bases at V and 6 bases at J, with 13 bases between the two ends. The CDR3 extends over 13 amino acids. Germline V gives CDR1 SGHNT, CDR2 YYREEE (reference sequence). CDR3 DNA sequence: TGTGCCAGCAAGCTTTGGGGGCCCAATGAGCAGTTCTTC. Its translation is CASKLWGPNEQFF.